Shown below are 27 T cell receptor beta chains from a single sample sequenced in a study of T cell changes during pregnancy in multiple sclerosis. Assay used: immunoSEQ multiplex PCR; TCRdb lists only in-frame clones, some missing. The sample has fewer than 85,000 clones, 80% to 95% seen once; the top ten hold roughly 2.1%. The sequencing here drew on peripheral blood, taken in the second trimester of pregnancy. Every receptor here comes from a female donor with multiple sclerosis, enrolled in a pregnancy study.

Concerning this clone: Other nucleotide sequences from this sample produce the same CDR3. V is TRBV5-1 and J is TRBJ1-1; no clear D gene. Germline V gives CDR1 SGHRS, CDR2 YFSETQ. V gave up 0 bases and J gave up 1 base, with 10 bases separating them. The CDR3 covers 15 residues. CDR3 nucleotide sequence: TGCGCCAGCAGCTTGGATTGGAGGGCGAACACTGAAGCTTTCTTT. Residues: CASSLDWRANTEAFF.

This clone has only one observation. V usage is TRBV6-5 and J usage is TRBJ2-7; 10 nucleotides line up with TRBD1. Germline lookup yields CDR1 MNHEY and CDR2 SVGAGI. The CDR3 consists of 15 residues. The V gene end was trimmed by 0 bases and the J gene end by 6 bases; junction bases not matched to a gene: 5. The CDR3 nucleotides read TGTGCCAGCAGTTACTCGAGGGGACAGGGGAGCGAGCAGTACTTC. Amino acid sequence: CASSYSRGQGSEQYF.

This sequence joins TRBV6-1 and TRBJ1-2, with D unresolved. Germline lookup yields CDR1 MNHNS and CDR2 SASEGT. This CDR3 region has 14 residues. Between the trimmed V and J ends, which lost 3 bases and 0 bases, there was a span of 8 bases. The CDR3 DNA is TGTGCCAGCAGTGAGAGTTTAGCTAACTATGGCTACACCTTC. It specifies CASSESLANYGYTF.

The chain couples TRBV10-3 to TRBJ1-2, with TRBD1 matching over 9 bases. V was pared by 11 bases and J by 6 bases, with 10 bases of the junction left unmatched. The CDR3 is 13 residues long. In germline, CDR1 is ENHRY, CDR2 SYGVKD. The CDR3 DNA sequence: TGTGCCTCAGGGGACAGGGACCCCGATGGCTACACCTTC. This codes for CASGDRDPDGYTF.

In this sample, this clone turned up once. CDR3 nucleotide sequence: TGTGCCAGCAGTGACTCGAGTAGCCCCGGGGAGCTGTTTTTT. Protein product: CASSDSSSPGELFF. This rearrangement joins TRBV6-4 to TRBJ2-2; D gene ambiguous. The CDR3 is 14 amino acids. The germline CDR1 and CDR2 sequences are MRHNA and SNTAGT. The ends were cut back, 0 bases at V and 6 bases at J, with 8 bases in the middle.

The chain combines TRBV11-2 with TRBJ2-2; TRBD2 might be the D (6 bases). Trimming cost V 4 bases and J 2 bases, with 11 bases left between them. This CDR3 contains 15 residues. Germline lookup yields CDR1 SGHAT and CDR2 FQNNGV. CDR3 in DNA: TGTGCCAGCAGCTGGACCGGGACTAACACCGGGGAGCTGTTTTTT. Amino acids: CASSWTGTNTGELFF.

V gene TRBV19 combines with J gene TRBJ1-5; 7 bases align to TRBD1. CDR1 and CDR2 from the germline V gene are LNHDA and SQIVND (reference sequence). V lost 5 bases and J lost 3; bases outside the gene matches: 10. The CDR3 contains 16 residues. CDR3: CASSSPGQALNQPQHF. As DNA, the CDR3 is TGTGCCAGTAGTTCGCCTGGACAGGCCCTCAATCAGCCCCAGCATTTT.

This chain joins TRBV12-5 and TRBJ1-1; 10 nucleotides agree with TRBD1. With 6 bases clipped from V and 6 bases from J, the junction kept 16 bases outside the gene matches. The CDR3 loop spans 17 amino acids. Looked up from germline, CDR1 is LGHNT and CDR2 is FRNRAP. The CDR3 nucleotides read TGTGCTAGTGGCTCTAAACCTAAGACAGGGGGCGAAGCTGAAGCTTTCTTT. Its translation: CASGSKPKTGGEAEAFF.

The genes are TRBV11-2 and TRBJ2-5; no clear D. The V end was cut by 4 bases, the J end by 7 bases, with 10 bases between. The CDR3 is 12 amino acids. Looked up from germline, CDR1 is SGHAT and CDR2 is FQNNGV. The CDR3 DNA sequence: TGTGCCAGCAGCTCCCCCCTAGGGACCCAGTACTTC. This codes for CASSSPLGTQYF.

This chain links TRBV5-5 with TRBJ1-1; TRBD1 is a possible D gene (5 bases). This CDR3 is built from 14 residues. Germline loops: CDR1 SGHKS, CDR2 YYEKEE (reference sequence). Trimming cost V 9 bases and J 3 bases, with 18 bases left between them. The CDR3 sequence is CATSFRVQDTEAFF. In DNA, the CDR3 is TGTGCCACCTCCTTCAGGGTACAGGACACTGAAGCTTTCTTT.

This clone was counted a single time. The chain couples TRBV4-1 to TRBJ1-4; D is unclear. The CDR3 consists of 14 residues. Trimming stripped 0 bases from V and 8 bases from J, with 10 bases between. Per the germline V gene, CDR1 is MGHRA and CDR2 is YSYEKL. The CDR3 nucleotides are TGCGCCAGCAGCCAAGATGCCGAAGAGGAAAAACTGTTTTTT. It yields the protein CASSQDAEEEKLFF.

For the CDR3, the DNA is TGTGCCAGCAGTTTAGGATCAGGGCTGGGTTCACCCCTCCACTTT. Translated, it gives CASSLGSGLGSPLHF. V gene TRBV27 combines with J gene TRBJ1-6; maybe TRBD1 (5 bases). Germline V gene data show CDR1 as MNHEY and CDR2 as SMNVEV (reference sequence). V was cut by 2 bases and J by 9 bases, with 14 bases left in between. This CDR3 comprises 15 residues.

This chain's CDR3 is CASSLALGQGAVSKNIQYF. CDR3 sequence (DNA): TGTGCCAGCAGCTTAGCGCTGGGACAGGGGGCTGTGTCCAAAAACATTCAGTACTTC. The genes are TRBV7-2 and TRBJ2-4; 12 bases are a match to TRBD1. The CDR3 loop spans 19 amino acids. Unmatched junction bases numbered 8, after V lost 0 bases and J lost 2 bases. Per germline, CDR1 SGHTA and CDR2 FQGNSA.

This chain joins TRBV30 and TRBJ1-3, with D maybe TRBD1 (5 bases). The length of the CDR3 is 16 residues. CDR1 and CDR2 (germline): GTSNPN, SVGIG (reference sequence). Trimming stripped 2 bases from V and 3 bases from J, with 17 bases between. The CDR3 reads CAWSPIRRGFGNTIYF. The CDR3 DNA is TGTGCCTGGAGTCCTATCCGTAGGGGTTTTGGAAACACCATATATTTT.

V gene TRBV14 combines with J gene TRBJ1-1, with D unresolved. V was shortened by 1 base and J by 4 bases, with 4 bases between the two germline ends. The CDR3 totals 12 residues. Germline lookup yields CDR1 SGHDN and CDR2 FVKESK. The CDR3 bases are TGTGCCAGCAGCCAAGGTCGCACTGAAGCTTTCTTT. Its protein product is CASSQGRTEAFF.

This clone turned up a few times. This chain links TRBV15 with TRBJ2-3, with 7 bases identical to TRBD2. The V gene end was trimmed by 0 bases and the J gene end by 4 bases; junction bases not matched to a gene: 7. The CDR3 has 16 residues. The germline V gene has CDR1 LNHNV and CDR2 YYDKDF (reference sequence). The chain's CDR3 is CATSRDRRGGADTQYF. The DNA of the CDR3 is TGTGCCACCAGCAGAGACCGTCGGGGAGGGGCAGATACGCAGTATTTT.

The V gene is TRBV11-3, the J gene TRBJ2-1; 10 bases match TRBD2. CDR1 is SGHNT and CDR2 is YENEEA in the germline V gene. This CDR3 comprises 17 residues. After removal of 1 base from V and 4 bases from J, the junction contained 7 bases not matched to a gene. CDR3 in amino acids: CASSLGVAGGLYNEQFF. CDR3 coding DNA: TGTGCCAGCAGCTTAGGAGTAGCGGGGGGCCTTTACAATGAGCAGTTCTTC.

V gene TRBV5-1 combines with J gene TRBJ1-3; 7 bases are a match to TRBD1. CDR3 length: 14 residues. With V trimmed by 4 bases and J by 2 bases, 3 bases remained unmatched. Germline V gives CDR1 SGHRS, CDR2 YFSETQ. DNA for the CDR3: TGCGCCAGCAGCCTCGACAGGGCTGGAAACACCATATATTTT. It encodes CASSLDRAGNTIYF.

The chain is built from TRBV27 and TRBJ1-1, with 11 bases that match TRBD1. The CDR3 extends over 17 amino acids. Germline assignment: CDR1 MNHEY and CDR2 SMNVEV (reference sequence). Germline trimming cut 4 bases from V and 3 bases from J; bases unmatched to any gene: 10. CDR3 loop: CASSWTGGGRGDTEAFF. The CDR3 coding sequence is TGTGCCAGCAGTTGGACAGGGGGCGGGCGTGGGGACACTGAAGCTTTCTTT.

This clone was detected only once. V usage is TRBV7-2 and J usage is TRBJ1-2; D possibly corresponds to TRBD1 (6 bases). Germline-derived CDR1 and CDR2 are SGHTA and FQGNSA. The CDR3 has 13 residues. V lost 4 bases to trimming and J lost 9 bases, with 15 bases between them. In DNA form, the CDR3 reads TGTGCCAGCAGCTCAAATACAGGGTATAGCTACACCTTC. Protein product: CASSSNTGYSYTF. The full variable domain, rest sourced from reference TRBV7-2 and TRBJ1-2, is GAGVSQSPSNKVTEKGKDVELRCDPISGHTALYWYRQSLGQGLEFLIYFQGNSAPDKSGLPSDRFSAERTGGSVSTLTIQRTQQEDSAVYLCASSSNTGYSYTFGSGTRLTVV.

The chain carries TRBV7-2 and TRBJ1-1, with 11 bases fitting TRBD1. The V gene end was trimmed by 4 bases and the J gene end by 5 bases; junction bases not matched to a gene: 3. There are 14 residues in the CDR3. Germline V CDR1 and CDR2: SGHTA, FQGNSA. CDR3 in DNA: TGTGCCAGCAGCTCGGACAGGGGGCGTACTGAAGCTTTCTTT. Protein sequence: CASSSDRGRTEAFF. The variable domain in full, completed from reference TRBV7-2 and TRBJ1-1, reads GAGVSQSPSNKVTEKGKDVELRCDPISGHTALYWYRQSLGQGLEFLIYFQGNSAPDKSGLPSDRFSAERTGGSVSTLTIQRTQQEDSAVYLCASSSDRGRTEAFFGQGTRLTVV.

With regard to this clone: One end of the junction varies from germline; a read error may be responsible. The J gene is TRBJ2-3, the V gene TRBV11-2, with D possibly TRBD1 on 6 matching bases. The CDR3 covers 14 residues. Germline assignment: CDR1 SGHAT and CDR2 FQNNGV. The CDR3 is CASSLAGARDTQYF. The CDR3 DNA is TGTGCCAGCAGTTTAGCAGGGGCCAGAGATACGCAGTATTTT.

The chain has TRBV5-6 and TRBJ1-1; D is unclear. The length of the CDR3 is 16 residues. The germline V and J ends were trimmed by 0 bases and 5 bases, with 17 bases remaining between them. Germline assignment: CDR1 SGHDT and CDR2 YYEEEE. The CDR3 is CASSLGVGRGGTEAFF. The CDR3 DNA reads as TGTGCCAGCAGCTTGGGAGTTGGGCGGGGTGGGACTGAAGCTTTCTTT.

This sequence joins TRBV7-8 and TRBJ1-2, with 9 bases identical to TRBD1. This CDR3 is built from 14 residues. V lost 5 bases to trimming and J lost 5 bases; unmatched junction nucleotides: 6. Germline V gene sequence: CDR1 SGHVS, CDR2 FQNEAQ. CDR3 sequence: CASSARDRVYGYTF. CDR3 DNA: TGTGCCAGCAGCGCCCGGGACAGGGTATATGGCTACACCTTC.

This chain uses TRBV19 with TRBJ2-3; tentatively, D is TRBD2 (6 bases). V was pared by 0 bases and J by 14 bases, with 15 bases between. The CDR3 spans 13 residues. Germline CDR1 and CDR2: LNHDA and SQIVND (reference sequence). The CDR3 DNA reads TGTGCCAGTAGTATAGATCGGTGGGGGGTCCCGTATTTT. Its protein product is CASSIDRWGVPYF.

The CDR3 reads CASSFGTLHYYEQYF. The CDR3 DNA is TGCGCCAGCAGCTTCGGGACTTTACACTACTACGAGCAGTACTTC. This chain joins TRBV5-1 and TRBJ2-7, with D tentatively TRBD2 (6 bases). Trimming pared 2 bases from V and 3 bases from J, leaving 15 bases between. The CDR3 loop spans 15 amino acids. CDR1 and CDR2 from the germline V gene are SGHRS and YFSETQ.

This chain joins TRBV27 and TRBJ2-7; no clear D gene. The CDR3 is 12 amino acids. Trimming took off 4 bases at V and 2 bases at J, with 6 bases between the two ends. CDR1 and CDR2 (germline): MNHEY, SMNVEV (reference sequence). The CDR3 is CASSSPPYEQYF. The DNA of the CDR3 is TGTGCCAGCAGTTCTCCCCCCTACGAGCAGTACTTC.